Listed below are T cell receptor beta chains from one sample, sequenced in a study of cytomegalovirus exposure and HLA in healthy donors. Assay: immunoSEQ multiplex PCR; the TCRdb copy retains only in-frame clones and omits some. The table has about 130,000 clones, roughly 72% seen once; the top ten hold approximately 3.8%. Material for sequencing was PBMCs. The receptors come from a man aged 40-50 years in good health and CMV-seropositive. The CDR3 runs from the conserved cysteine through the conserved F or W. D genes are given only for firm matches. A clone size is listed for some rows: how often the clone was seen (once, few, many), or a class if it is expanded.

size: -
D: TRBD2
V: TRBV2
J: TRBJ2-7
DNA: TGTGCCAGCAGAAGACTAGCGGGAGACGCCCCGACCTCCTACGAGCAGTACTTC
CDR3: CASRRLAGDAPTSYEQYF

size: -
D: -
V: TRBV7-6
J: TRBJ2-2
DNA: TGTGCCAGCAGCTTTAAGCGGGCCGGGGAGCTGTTTTTT
CDR3: CASSFKRAGELFF

size: -
D: TRBD2
V: TRBV14
J: TRBJ2-1
DNA: TGTGCCAGCAGCCAAGTTGGACTAGCGGGAACGGTCCCGTTCTTC
CDR3: CASSQVGLAGTVPFF

size: -
D: TRBD1
V: TRBV2
J: TRBJ2-1
DNA: TGTGCTAGCACCCCGGGACAGATCAATGAGCAGTTCTTC
CDR3: CASTPGQINEQFF

size: -
D: -
V: TRBV27
J: TRBJ1-1
DNA: TGTGCCAGCAGCCCTCGGACAGCTTTGAACACTGAAGCTTTCTTT
CDR3: CASSPRTALNTEAFF

size: many
D: TRBD1
V: TRBV11-2
J: TRBJ1-2
DNA: TGTGCCAGCACGGGACAGCTCTATGGCTACACCTTC
CDR3: CASTGQLYGYTF

size: -
D: -
V: TRBV7-3
J: TRBJ2-2
DNA: TGTGCCAGCAAAGGACTGGTTGGGACCGGGGAGCTGTTTTTT
CDR3: CASKGLVGTGELFF

size: -
D: -
V: TRBV11-2
J: TRBJ2-7
DNA: TGTGCCAGCAGCTCTATGTGGGAGCAGTACTTC
CDR3: CASSSMWEQYF

size: -
D: -
V: TRBV27
J: TRBJ2-5
DNA: TGTGCCAGCAGAAAGGGTCCGGACTCTCAAGAGACCCAGTACTTC
CDR3: CASRKGPDSQETQYF

size: -
D: TRBD1
V: TRBV6-6
J: TRBJ1-1
DNA: TGTGCCAGCAGTTACTCGAGAGCAGGGGGCACTGAAGCTTTCTTT
CDR3: CASSYSRAGGTEAFF

size: -
D: TRBD2
V: TRBV6-4
J: TRBJ2-3
DNA: TGTGCCAGCAGTGTCTCTGTAGCGGGAAATACGCAGTATTTT
CDR3: CASSVSVAGNTQYF

size: -
D: TRBD2
V: TRBV9
J: TRBJ2-7
DNA: TGTGCCAGCAGCGCCTCCGGGACTAGCGTCGAGCAGTACTTC
CDR3: CASSASGTSVEQYF

size: few
D: TRBD1
V: TRBV7-8
J: TRBJ2-1
DNA: TGTGCCAGCAGCCAGGGACAGGGCACGTACAATGAGCAGTTCTTC
CDR3: CASSQGQGTYNEQFF

size: -
D: -
V: TRBV6-6
J: TRBJ2-7
DNA: TGTGCCAGCAGTTACGATCTAGGTTACGAGCAGTACTTC
CDR3: CASSYDLGYEQYF

size: once
D: -
V: TRBV27
J: TRBJ1-1
DNA: TGTGCCAGCAGTTGGAGGCCACGTGGGAACACTGAAGCTTTCTTT
CDR3: CASSWRPRGNTEAFF

size: once
D: TRBD1
V: TRBV5-4
J: TRBJ2-1
DNA: TGTGCCAGCAGCTTAGACAGGGGTTACAATGAGCAGTTCTTC
CDR3: CASSLDRGYNEQFF

size: -
D: TRBD1
V: TRBV7-2
J: TRBJ2-7
DNA: TGTGCCAGCAGTACCCCTCTTGGGACAGCAACCTACGAGCAGTACTTC
CDR3: CASSTPLGTATYEQYF

size: -
D: -
V: TRBV10-2
J: TRBJ2-7
DNA: TGCGCCAGCAGTCGTCAGGGGTCCTACGAGCAGTACTTC
CDR3: CASSRQGSYEQYF

size: -
D: TRBD1
V: TRBV27
J: TRBJ1-5
DNA: TGTGCCAGCAGTTTATTTGGGACAGGGGTGAATCAGCCCCAGCATTTT
CDR3: CASSLFGTGVNQPQHF

size: -
D: -
V: TRBV30
J: TRBJ1-2
DNA: TGTGCCTGGAGCCCGGGACACGGTCTAGGTGGCTACACCTTC
CDR3: CAWSPGHGLGGYTF

size: -
D: -
V: TRBV7-8
J: TRBJ1-5
DNA: TGTGCCAGCAGCTTGGCAGGGGCCGATCAGCCCCAGCATTTT
CDR3: CASSLAGADQPQHF

size: -
D: -
V: TRBV7-7
J: TRBJ2-3
DNA: TGTGCTAGCAGCTTGGGGGGACAGACAGATACGCAGTATTTT
CDR3: CASSLGGQTDTQYF

size: -
D: -
V: TRBV11-1
J: TRBJ2-3
DNA: TGTGCCACCTCCCGGGACTCTTTGGGGGTTGAGTCAGATACGCAGTATTTT
CDR3: CATSRDSLGVESDTQYF

size: -
D: TRBD2
V: TRBV5-1
J: TRBJ2-1
DNA: TGCGCCAGCAGCGGGGGGGACTCCTACAATGAGCAGTTCTTC
CDR3: CASSGGDSYNEQFF

size: -
D: -
V: TRBV19
J: TRBJ1-2
DNA: TGTGCCAGTAGTATATCAGGGAACTATGGCTACACCTTC
CDR3: CASSISGNYGYTF

size: -
D: -
V: TRBV14
J: TRBJ2-2
DNA: TGTGCCAGCAGCCAAGCGGGTTTTTACGGGGAGCTGTTTTTT
CDR3: CASSQAGFYGELFF